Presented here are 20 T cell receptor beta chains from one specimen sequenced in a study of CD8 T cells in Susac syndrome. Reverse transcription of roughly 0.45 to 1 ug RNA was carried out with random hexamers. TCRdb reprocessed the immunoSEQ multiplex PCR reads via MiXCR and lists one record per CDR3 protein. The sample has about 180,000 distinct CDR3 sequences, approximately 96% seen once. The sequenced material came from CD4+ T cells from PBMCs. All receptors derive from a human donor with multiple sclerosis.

The CDR3 nucleotides read TGTGCCAGCCGAGCTTGGTCCAGGGATGAAGCTTTCTTT. Its protein is CASRAWSRDEAFF. The chain uses TRBV5-4 and TRBJ1-1; possible D gene TRBD1, 5 bases. Trimming removed 7 bases at V and 7 bases at J, with 17 bases between. CDR1 and CDR2 from the germline V gene are SGHNT and YYREEE (reference sequence). CDR3 length: 13 residues.

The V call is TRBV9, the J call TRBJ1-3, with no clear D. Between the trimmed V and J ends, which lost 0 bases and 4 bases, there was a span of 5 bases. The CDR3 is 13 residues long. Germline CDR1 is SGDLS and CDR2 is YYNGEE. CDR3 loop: CASSVAMGNTIYF. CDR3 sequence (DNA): TGTGCCAGCAGCGTAGCGATGGGAAACACCATATATTTT.

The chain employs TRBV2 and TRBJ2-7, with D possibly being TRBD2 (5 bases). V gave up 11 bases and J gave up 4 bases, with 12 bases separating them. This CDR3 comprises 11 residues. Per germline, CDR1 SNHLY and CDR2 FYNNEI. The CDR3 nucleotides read TGTGCCGCCGGGAAGTCTTACGAGCAGTACTTC. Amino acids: CAAGKSYEQYF.

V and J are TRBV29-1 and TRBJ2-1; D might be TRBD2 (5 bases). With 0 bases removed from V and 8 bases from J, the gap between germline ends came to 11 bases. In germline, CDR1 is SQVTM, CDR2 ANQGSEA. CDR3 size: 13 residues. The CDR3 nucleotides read TGCAGCGTTGAAGATTGGGGAGACGATGAGCAGTTCTTC. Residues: CSVEDWGDDEQFF.

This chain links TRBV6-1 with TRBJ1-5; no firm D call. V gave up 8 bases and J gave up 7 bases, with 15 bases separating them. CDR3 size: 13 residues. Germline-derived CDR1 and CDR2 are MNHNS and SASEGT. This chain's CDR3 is CASGSGFDQPQHF. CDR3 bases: TGTGCCAGCGGTAGTGGGTTCGACCAGCCCCAGCATTTT.

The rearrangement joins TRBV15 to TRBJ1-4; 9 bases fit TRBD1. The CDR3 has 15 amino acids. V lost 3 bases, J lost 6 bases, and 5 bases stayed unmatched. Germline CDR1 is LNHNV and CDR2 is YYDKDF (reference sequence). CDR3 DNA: TGTGCCACCAGCAGTTACCGGGACAGGGATGAAAAACTGTTTTTT. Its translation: CATSSYRDRDEKLFF.

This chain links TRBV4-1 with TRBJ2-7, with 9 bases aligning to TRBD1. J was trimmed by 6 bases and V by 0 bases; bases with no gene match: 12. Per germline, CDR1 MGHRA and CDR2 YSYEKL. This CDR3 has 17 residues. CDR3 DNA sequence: TGCGCCAGCAGCCAAGAAGGTAGTGGGACAGGGATTGGCGAGCAGTACTTC. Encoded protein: CASSQEGSGTGIGEQYF.

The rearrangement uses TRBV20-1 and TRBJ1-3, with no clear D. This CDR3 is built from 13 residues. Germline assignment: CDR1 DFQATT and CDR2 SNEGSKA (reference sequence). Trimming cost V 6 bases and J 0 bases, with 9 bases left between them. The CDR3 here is CSASKDSGNTIYF. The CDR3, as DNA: TGCAGTGCAAGTAAAGACTCTGGAAACACCATATATTTT.

The CDR3 sequence: CASSLEGLNPSPLHF. DNA of the CDR3: TGCGCCAGCAGCTTGGAAGGATTGAACCCTTCACCCCTCCACTTT. The chain has TRBV5-1 and TRBJ1-6, with D hard to call. V was trimmed by 0 bases and J by 9 bases, leaving 13 bases between them. There are 15 residues in the CDR3. Germline loops: CDR1 SGHRS, CDR2 YFSETQ.

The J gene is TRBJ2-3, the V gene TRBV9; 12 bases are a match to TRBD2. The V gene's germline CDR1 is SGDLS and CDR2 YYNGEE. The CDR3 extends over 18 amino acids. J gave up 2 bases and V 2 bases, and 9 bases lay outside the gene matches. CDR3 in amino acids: CASSVLGTSGGTTDTQYF. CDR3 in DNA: TGTGCCAGCAGCGTGTTGGGTACTAGCGGGGGGACCACAGATACGCAGTATTTT. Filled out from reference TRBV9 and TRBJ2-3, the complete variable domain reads DSGVTQTPKHLITATGQRVTLRCSPRSGDLSVYWYQQSLDQGLQFLIQYYNGEERAKGNILERFSAQQFPDLHSELNLSSLELGDSALYFCASSVLGTSGGTTDTQYFGPGTRLTVL.

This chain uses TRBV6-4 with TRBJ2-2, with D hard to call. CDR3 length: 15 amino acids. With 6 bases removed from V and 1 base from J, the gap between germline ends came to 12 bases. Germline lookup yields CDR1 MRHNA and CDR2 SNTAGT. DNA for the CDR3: TGTGCCAGCAGACTTGACGTTGGGAACACCGGGGAGCTGTTTTTT. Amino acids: CASRLDVGNTGELFF.

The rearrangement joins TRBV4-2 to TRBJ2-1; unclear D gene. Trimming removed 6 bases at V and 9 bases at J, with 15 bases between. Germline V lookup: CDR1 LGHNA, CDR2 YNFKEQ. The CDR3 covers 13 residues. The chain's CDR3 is CASSLDRHIEQFF. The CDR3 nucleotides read TGTGCCAGCAGTCTGGACCGCCACATTGAGCAGTTCTTC.

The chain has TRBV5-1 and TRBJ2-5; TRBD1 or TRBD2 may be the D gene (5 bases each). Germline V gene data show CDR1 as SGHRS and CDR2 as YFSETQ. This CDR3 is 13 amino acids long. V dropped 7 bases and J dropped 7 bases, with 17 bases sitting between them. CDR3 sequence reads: CASGGESRVTQYF. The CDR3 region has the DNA TGCGCCAGCGGGGGTGAATCAAGAGTGACCCAGTACTTC.

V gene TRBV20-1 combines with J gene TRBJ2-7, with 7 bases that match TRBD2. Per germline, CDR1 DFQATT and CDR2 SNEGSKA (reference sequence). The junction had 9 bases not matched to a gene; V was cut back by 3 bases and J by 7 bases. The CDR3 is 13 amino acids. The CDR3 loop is CSARGHNGREQYF. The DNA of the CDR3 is TGCAGTGCTAGGGGTCACAACGGGAGGGAGCAGTACTTC.

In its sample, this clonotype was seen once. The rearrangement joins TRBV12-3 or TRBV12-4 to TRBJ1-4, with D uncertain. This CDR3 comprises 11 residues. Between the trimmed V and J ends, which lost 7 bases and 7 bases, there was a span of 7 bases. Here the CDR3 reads CASTSGEKLFF. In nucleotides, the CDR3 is TGTGCCAGCACCTCTGGTGAAAAACTGTTTTTT.

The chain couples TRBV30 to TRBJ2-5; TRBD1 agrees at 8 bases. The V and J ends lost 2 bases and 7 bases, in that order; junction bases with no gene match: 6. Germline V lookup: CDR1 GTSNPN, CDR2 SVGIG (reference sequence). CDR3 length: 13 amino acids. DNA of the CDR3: TGTGCCTGGAGTCGGCAGGGGGCGTCGACCCAGTACTTC. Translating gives CAWSRQGASTQYF.

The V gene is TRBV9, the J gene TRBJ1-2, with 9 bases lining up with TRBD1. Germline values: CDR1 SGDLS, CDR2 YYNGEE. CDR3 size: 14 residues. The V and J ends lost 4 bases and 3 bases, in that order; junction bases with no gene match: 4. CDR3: CASSRRDRDYGYTF. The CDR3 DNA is TGTGCCAGCAGCCGCCGGGACAGGGACTATGGCTACACCTTC.

CDR3 DNA sequence: TGTGCCTGGAGTGTAACGAATTCACCCCTCCACTTT. This codes for CAWSVTNSPLHF. V usage is TRBV30 and J usage is TRBJ1-6; D is uncertain. CDR1 is GTSNPN and CDR2 is SVGIG in the germline V gene (reference sequence). The CDR3 runs 12 residues. V lost 0 bases and J 7 bases, leaving 4 bases between the germline ends.

In DNA form, the CDR3 reads TGCGCCAGCAGCCCGCAAGGTGGCCCTCTCAATTCACCCCTCCACTTT. The encoded protein is CASSPQGGPLNSPLHF. The chain is built from TRBV4-3 and TRBJ1-6; D uncertain. The germline V gene encodes CDR1 LGHNA and CDR2 YSLEER. Trimming removed 4 bases from V and 7 bases from J, with 17 bases in between. CDR3 length equals 16 residues.

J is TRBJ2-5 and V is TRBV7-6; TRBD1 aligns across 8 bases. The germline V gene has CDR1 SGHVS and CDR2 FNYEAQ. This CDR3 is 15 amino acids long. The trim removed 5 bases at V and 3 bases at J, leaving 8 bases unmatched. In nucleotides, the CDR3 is TGTGCCAGCAGCCGATGGACAGGGTACGAAGAGACCCAGTACTTC. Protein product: CASSRWTGYEETQYF.